This TCR beta chain came from a study of Ad26.COV2.S vaccination and SARS-CoV-2 variants. Assay: immunoSEQ multiplex PCR; the TCRdb copy retains only in-frame clones and omits some. The sample has around 270,000 clones; approximately 90% are singletons. Treatment indicated: 15 to 20 received Ad26.COV2.S at low or high dose, single or two shots; five or six received placebo; per-sample allocation not given. Samples were taken on day 63 after the first vaccine or placebo injection. The V gene lost 7 bases and the J gene lost 3 bases, with 16 bases spanning the gap. The CDR3 is 15 residues long. CDR1 and CDR2 from the germline V gene are SGHTA and FQGNSA.

J is TRBJ2-1 and V is TRBV7-2; D possibly corresponds to TRBD2 (6 bases). This clonotype originated in a person aged 18 to 59 who received the Ad26.COV2.S COVID-19 vaccine or a placebo. This material consisted of peripheral blood, taken in a trial of Ad26.COV2.S vaccine versus placebo. The CDR3 region is CASTDDSGSYNEQFF. The CDR3 coding sequence is TGTGCCAGCACCGATGATAGCGGAAGCTACAATGAGCAGTTCTTC.